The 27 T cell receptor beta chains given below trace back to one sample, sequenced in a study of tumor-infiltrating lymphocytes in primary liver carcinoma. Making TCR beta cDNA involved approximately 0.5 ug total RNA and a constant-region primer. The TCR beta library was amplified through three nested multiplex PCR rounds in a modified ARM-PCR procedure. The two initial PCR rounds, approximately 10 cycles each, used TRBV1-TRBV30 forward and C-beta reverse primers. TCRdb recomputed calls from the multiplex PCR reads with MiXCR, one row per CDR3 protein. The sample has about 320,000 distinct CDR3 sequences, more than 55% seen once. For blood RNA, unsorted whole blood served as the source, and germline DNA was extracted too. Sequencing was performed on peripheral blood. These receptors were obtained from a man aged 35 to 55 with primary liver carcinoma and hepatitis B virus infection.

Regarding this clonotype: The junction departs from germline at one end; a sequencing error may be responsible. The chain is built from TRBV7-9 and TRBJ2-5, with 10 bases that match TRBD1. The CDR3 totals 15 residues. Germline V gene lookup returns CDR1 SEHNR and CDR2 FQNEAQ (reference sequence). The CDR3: CAGSTGQGVRETQYF. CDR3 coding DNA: TGTGCCGGCAGCACCGGACAGGGGGTTAGAGAGACCCAGTACTTC.

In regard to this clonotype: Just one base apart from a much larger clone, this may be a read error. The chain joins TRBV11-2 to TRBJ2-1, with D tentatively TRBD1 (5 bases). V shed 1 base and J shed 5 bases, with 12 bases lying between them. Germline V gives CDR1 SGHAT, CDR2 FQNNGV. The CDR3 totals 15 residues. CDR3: CASSLVVDTDNEQFF. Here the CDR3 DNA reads TGTGCCAGCAGCTTAGTGGTGGACACGGACAATGAGCAGTTCTTC.

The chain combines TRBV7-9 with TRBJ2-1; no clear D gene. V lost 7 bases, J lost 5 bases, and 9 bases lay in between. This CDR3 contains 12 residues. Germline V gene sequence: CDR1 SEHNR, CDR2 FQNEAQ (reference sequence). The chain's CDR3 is CASTKGHNEQFF. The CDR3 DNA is TGTGCCAGCACTAAGGGTCACAATGAGCAGTTCTTC.

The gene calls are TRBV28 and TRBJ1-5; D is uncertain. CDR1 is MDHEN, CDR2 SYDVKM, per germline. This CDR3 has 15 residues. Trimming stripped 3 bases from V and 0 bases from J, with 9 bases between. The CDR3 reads CASSLVRHSNQPQHF. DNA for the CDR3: TGTGCCAGCAGTTTGGTGCGACATAGCAATCAGCCCCAGCATTTT.

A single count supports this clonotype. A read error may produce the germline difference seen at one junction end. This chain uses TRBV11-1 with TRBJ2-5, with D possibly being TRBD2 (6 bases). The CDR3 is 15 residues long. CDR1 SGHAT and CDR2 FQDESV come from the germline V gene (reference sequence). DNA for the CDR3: TGTGCCAGCAGCCTCGGAAGGAGGGAGCAGGAAACCCGGTACTTC. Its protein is CASSLGRREQETRYF. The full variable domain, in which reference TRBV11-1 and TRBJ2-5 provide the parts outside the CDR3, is EAEVAQSPRYKITEKSQAVAFWCDPISGHATLYWYRQILGQGPELLVQFQDESVVDDSQLPKDRFSAERLKGVDSTLKIQPAELGDSAMYLCASSLGRREQETRYFGPGTRLLVL.

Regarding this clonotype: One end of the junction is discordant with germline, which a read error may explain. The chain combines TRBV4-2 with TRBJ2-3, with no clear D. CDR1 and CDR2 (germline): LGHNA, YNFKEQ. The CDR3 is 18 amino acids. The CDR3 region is CASSQSPPGSGGTDTQYF. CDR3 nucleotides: TGCGCCAGCAGCCAATCTCCCCCGGGTAGTGGGGGCACAGATACGCAGTATTTT.

CDR3 loop: CASKRAGYTDTQYF. The CDR3, as DNA: TGCGCCAGCAAGCGGGCAGGGTACACAGATACGCAGTATTTT. The rearrangement joins TRBV5-1 to TRBJ2-3; weak D call: TRBD2 (6 bases). Germline V gene sequence: CDR1 SGHRS, CDR2 YFSETQ. This CDR3 has 14 residues. Trimming left V 6 bases short and J 2 bases short, with 13 bases between. Filled out from reference TRBV5-1 and TRBJ2-3, the complete variable domain reads KAGVTQTPRYLIKTRGQQVTLSCSPISGHRSVSWYQQTPGQGLQFLFEYFSETQRNKGNFPGRFSGRQFSNSRSEMNVSTLELGDSALYLCASKRAGYTDTQYFGPGTRLTVL.

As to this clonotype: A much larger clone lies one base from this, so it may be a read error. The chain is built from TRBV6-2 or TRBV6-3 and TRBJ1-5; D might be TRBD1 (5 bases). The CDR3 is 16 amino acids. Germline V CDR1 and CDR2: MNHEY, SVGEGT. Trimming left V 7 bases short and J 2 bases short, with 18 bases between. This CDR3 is CASISTGGPGNQPQHF. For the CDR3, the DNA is TGTGCCAGCATAAGTACAGGCGGGCCCGGCAATCAGCCCCAGCATTTT.

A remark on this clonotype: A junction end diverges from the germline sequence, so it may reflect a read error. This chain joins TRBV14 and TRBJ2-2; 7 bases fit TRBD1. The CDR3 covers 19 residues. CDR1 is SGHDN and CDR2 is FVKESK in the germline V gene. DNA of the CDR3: TGTGCCAACAGCCATAAGTACAGGGGTCAGGTTCCTAACACCGGGGAGCTGTTTTTT. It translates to CANSHKYRGQVPNTGELFF.

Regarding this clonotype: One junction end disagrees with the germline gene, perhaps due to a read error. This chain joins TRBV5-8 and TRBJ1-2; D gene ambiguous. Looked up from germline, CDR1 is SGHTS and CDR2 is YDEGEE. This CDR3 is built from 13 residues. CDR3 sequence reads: CARSSTENYGYTF. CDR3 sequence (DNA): TGTGCCCGCAGCTCCACTGAAAACTATGGCTACACCTTC.

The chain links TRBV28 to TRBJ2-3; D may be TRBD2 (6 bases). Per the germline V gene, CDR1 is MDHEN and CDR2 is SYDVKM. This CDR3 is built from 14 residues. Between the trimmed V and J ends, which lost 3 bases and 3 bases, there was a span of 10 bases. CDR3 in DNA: TGTGCCAGCAGTTTCCCGGGAGAAACAGATACGCAGTATTTT. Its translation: CASSFPGETDTQYF.

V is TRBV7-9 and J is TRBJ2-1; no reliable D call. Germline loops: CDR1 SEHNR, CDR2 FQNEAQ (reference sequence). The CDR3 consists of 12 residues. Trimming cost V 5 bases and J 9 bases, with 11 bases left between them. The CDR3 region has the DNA TGTGCCAGCAGCGAAAAATCGGGTGAGCAGTTCTTC. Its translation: CASSEKSGEQFF. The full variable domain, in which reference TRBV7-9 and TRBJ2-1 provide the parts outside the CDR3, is DTGVSQNPRHKITKRGQNVTFRCDPISEHNRLYWYRQTLGQGPEFLTYFQNEAQLEKSRLLSDRFSAERPKGSFSTLEIQRTEQGDSAMYLCASSEKSGEQFFGPGTRLTVL.

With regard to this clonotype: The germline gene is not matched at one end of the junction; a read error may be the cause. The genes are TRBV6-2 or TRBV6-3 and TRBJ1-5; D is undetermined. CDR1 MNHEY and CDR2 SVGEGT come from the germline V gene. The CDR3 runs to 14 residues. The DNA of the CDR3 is TGTGCCGGCAGTAGAGACAACGTGATTCAGCCCCAGCATTTT. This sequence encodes CAGSRDNVIQPQHF.

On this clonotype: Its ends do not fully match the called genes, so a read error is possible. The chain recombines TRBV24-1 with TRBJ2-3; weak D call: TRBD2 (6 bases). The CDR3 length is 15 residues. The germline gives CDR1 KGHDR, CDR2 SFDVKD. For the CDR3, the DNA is TGTGTCACCAGTGACCCCGGGAGTGGGGGAGATACGCAGTATTTT. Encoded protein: CVTSDPGSGGDTQYF.

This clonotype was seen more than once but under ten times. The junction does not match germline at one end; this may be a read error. Here the CDR3 DNA reads TGTACCAGCAGCTTGGACAGCTGGGAGCTGTTTTTT. This gives the protein CTSSLDSWELFF. This rearrangement joins TRBV7-8 to TRBJ2-2, with D perhaps TRBD1 (6 bases). The germline V gene encodes CDR1 SGHVS and CDR2 FQNEAQ. The CDR3 loop spans 12 amino acids.

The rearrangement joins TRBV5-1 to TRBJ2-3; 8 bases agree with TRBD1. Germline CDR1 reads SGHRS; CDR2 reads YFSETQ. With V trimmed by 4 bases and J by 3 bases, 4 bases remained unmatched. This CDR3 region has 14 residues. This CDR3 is CASSGGQVTDTQYF. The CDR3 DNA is TGCGCCAGCAGCGGGGGACAGGTGACAGATACGCAGTATTTT.

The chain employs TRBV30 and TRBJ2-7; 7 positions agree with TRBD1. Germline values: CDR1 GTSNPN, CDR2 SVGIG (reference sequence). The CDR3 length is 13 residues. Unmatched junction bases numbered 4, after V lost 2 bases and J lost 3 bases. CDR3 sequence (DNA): TGTGCCTGGAGTACCACAGGGGTCTACGAGCAGTACTTC. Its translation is CAWSTTGVYEQYF.

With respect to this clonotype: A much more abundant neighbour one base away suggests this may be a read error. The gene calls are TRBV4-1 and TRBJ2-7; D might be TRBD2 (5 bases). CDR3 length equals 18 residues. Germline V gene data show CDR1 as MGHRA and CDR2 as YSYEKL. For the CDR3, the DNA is TGCGCCGGCAGCCTACTGGAAATGTCCGGGAACCCTTCCTACGAGCAGTACTTC. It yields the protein CAGSLLEMSGNPSYEQYF.

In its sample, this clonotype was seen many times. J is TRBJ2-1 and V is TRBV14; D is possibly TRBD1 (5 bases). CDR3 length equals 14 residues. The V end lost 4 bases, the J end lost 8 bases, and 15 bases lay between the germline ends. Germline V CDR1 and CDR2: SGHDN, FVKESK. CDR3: CASSRGGWVDEQFF. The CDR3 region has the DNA TGTGCCAGCAGCCGGGGCGGATGGGTGGATGAGCAGTTCTTC.

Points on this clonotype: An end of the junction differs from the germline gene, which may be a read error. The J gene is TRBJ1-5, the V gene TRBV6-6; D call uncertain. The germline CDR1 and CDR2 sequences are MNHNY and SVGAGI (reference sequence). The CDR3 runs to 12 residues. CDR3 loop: CTSTPKDQPQHF. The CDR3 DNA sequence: TGTACCAGCACCCCCAAGGACCAGCCCCAGCATTTT.

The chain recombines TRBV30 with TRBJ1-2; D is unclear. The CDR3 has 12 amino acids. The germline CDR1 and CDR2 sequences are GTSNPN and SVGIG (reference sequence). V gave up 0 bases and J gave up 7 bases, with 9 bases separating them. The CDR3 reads CAWSVSWSGYTF. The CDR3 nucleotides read TGTGCCTGGAGTGTATCTTGGAGTGGCTACACCTTC.

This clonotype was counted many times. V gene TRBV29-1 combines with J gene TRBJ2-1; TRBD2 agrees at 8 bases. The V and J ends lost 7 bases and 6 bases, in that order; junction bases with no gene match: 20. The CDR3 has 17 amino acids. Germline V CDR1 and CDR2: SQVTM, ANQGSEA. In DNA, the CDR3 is TGCAGCGCCGCGGGGATTGCGGGAGGAGGTCCGACCAATGAGCAGTTCTTC. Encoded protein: CSAAGIAGGGPTNEQFF.

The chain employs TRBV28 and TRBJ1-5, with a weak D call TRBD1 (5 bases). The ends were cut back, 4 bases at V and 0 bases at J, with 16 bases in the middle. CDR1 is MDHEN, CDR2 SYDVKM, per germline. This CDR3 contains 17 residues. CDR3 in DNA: TGTGCCAGCAGTTATAGGGGTGGAGCCCGTAGCAATCAGCCCCAGCATTTT. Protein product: CASSYRGGARSNQPQHF. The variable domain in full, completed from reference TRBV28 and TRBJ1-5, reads DVKVTQSSRYLVKRTGEKVFLECVQDMDHENMFWYRQDPGLGLRLIYFSYDVKMKEKGDIPEGYSVSREKKERFSLILESASTNQTSMYLCASSYRGGARSNQPQHFGDGTRLSIL.

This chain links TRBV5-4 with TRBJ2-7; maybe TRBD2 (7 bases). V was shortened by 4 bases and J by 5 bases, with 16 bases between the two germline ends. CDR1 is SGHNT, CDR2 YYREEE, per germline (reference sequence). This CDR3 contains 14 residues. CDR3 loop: CASSGGGSRDEQYF. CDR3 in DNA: TGTGCCAGCAGCGGGGGCGGGAGTAGGGACGAGCAGTACTTC.

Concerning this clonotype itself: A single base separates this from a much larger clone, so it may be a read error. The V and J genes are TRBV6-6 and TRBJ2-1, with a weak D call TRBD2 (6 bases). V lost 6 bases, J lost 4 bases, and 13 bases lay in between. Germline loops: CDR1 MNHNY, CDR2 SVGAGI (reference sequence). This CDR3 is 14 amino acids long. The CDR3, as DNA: TGTGCCAGCAGGACCCCCAGCGGGTACAATGAGCAGTTCTTC. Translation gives CASRTPSGYNEQFF.

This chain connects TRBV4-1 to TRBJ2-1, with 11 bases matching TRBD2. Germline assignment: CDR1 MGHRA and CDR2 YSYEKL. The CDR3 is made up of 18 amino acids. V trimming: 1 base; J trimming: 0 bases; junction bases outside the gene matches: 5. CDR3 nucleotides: TGCGCCAGCAGCCAAGGCCCCACTAGCGGGAGCTCCTACAATGAGCAGTTCTTC. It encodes CASSQGPTSGSSYNEQFF.

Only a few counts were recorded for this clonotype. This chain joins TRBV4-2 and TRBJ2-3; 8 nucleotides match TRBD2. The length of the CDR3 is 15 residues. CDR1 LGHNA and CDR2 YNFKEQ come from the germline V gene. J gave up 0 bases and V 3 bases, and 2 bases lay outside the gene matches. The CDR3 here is CASSQTSASTDTQYF. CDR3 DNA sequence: TGTGCCAGCAGCCAGACTAGCGCTAGCACAGATACGCAGTATTTT.